The rows below give T cell receptor beta chains drawn from one sample of a study of blood T cell repertoires in COVID-19. Measured with immunoSEQ multiplex PCR; TCRdb has only the in-frame clones, and not every one. The repertoire consists of some 490,000 clones, with about nine tenths occurring once and the leading ten covering 6.5% to 8.5%. The material sequenced was PBMCs or T cells enriched from blood (not recorded which). These TCRs come from a woman aged 55-69 years who had recovered from COVID-19. Each CDR3 is given with its conserved first and last residue. The D gene is left open where the match is weak. Size tells how often a clone was seen (once, few, many) or the class of an expanded clone, and some rows leave it out.

CASSYSEGSGYTF | TGTGCCAGCAGTTACTCGGAGGGGTCCGGCTACACCTTC | TRBJ1-2 | 13 | TRBV6-5 | - | -
CASSQRSGQGNSPLHF | TGCGCCAGCAGCCAACGTTCGGGACAGGGGAATTCACCCCTCCACTTT | TRBJ1-6 | 16 | TRBV4-1 | TRBD1 | -
CASSYSIREFYGYTF | TGTGCCAGCAGTTACTCGATCCGGGAATTCTATGGCTACACCTTC | TRBJ1-2 | 15 | TRBV6-5 | - | -
CASSLGGQGGQPQHF | TGCGCCAGCAGCTTGGGGGGACAGGGCGGTCAGCCCCAGCATTTT | TRBJ1-5 | 15 | TRBV5-1 | TRBD1 | -
CASSELGARETQYF | TGTGCCAGCAGTGAATTGGGGGCGCGGGAGACCCAGTACTTC | TRBJ2-5 | 14 | TRBV25-1 | - | -
CAISESRDTEAFF | TGTGCCATCAGTGAGTCGAGGGACACTGAAGCTTTCTTT | TRBJ1-1 | 13 | TRBV10-3 | - | -
CAWRSWQGYRGLGYTF | TGTGCCTGGAGGTCTTGGCAGGGGTATCGAGGCCTTGGCTACACCTTC | TRBJ1-2 | 16 | TRBV30 | - | -
CASSLITGNTEAFF | TGTGCCAGCAGCTTAATTACGGGAAACACTGAAGCTTTCTTT | TRBJ1-1 | 14 | TRBV7-9 | - | -
CASSNHREETQYF | TGTGCCAGCAGCAACCACAGGGAAGAGACCCAGTACTTC | TRBJ2-5 | 13 | TRBV12-3/TRBV12-4 | - | -
CATSRDSAGWFTIYF | TGTGCCACCAGCAGAGATTCGGCAGGGTGGTTCACCATATATTTT | TRBJ1-3 | 15 | TRBV15 | - | -
CASSLIGEKSPLHF | TGTGCCAGCAGCTTAATCGGGGAAAAGTCACCCCTCCACTTT | TRBJ1-6 | 14 | TRBV11-2 | - | -
CASQGDGRNTEAFF | TGTGCCAGCCAGGGGGACGGTCGGAACACTGAAGCTTTCTTT | TRBJ1-1 | 14 | TRBV2 | TRBD1 | -
CASTLTGTASNYGYTF | TGTGCCAGTACCCTGACCGGGACAGCATCTAACTATGGCTACACCTTC | TRBJ1-2 | 16 | TRBV19 | TRBD1 | -
CASSQVEAGGTNEQFF | TGCGCCAGCAGCCAAGTAGAAGCGGGGGGCACCAATGAGCAGTTCTTC | TRBJ2-1 | 16 | TRBV4-1 | TRBD2 | -
CASSGDRGQMEHEKLFF | TGTGCCAGCAGCGGAGACAGGGGGCAAATGGAGCATGAAAAACTGTTTTTT | TRBJ1-4 | 17 | TRBV3-1/TRBV3-2 | TRBD1 | -
CASSFNTDTQYF | TGCGCCAGCAGCTTTAACACAGATACGCAGTATTTT | TRBJ2-3 | 12 | TRBV5-1 | - | -
CASGTGSTDTQYF | TGTGCCAGCGGGACAGGGAGCACAGATACGCAGTATTTT | TRBJ2-3 | 13 | TRBV2 | TRBD1 | -
CATSDGDRSQYF | TGTGCCACCAGTGATGGGGACAGGTCGCAGTATTTT | TRBJ2-3 | 12 | TRBV24-1 | TRBD1 | -
CASSFQGANEKLFF | TGTGCCAGCAGTTTCCAGGGTGCGAATGAAAAACTGTTTTTT | TRBJ1-4 | 14 | TRBV28 | - | -
CASSTSATNEKLFF | TGTGCCAGCAGTACGAGTGCAACTAATGAAAAACTGTTTTTT | TRBJ1-4 | 14 | TRBV6-6 | - | -
CASSLVWQDYNEQFF | TGTGCCAGCAGCTTAGTGTGGCAGGATTACAATGAGCAGTTCTTC | TRBJ2-1 | 15 | TRBV7-8 | - | once
CASRFPGRGNQPQHF | TGTGCCAGCCGCTTCCCCGGCAGGGGCAATCAGCCCCAGCATTTT | TRBJ1-5 | 15 | TRBV2 | - | -